This T cell receptor (beta chain) emerged from a study of regulatory T cells in long-lasting Graves disease (dated by TCRdb to the early 2020s). Concerning the study at large: Patients with newly diagnosed Graves' disease had been on antithyroid drugs for under 3 months. TCR sequencing covered around 13 persistent and some 20 newly diagnosed Graves' disease patients, some 35 samples in total. The study was registered as a clinical trial and conducted in China. Persistent Graves' disease patients were compared with newly diagnosed Graves' disease patients by peripheral blood TCR sequencing and RNA sequencing.

What the authors observed across the whole study: Patients with persistent disease shared more public clonotypes (approximately 2,500) than newly diagnosed patients did (nearly 1,000). Sequencing and analysis were limited to the TCR beta chain. Lower TCR Shannon entropy and fewer highly expanded clones were observed in persistent Graves' disease patients than in newly diagnosed patients, which suggested clonal expansion. Preferential use of TRBV28, TRBJ1-2 and TRBJ2-5 was observed in persistent disease, whereas TRBV20-1 and TRBJ2-1 were favored in newly diagnosed disease. The authors noted that the small sample size was a limitation that may lower accuracy. Because the primary lesion, thyroid tissue, could not be accessed, the study looked at peripheral blood alone.

To note about this clonotype: Its antigen is still unknown. It has no much larger one-base neighbor in the sample; base qualities were not kept.

CDR1 and CDR2 are drawn from the germline V gene: LGHNA, YNFKEQ. The trim is 4 bases for V and 6 bases for J, with a gap of 18 bases between the germline ends. The CDR3 goes from the cysteine to the phenylalanine over 15 residues. Of all the DNA, just the CDR3 is kept, 45 bases in frame from base 1. Interpreted using the paper, the time point label stands for: newly diagnosed GD, antithyroid drugs for less than 3 months. RNA was extracted from PBMCs in TRIzol for both TCR sequencing and RNA sequencing. The diagnosis of Graves' disease was made according to American Thyroid Association guidelines. Patients for the study were recruited at an endocrinology department in Xi'an, China. Each patient gave approximately 10 milliliters of peripheral blood, collected in an EDTA anticoagulant tube. PBMCs were isolated by Ficoll Paque Plus density gradient separation without further T cell sorting. An Agilent 2100 Bioanalyzer and agarose gel were used to check RNA quality, while a NanoDrop 2000 measured RNA concentration.

The library came from multiplex PCR. Reads for this sample came from an Illumina HiSeq 4000. TCR beta libraries were built with iRepertoire HTBI primers and Arm-PCR amplification of CDR3 regions. PCR products were gel purified before sequencing. The authors processed their data as follows. Gene usage analysis of CDR3 amino acid clonotypes relied on the 62 TRBV and about 15 TRBJ segments identified across samples. COPE and FqMerger were used to merge the filtered high-quality paired reads into contigs. BLAST was used to align contigs to IMGT TRBV, TRBD and TRBJ reference genes, with CDR3 defined following IMGT. Clonotypes above 0.1% frequency were classified as highly expanded clones. Shannon entropy was used to measure repertoire diversity, and the Gini coefficient was used to measure V-J evenness. Public clonotypes were defined as clonotypes shared by more than one individual. TCRdb's own reprocessing of the public reads used fastp at Q25 and MiXCR and kept productive beta chains. Each entry merges the rows of one CDR3 protein and shows their most common DNA and genes. The V and J calls, along with clone size, are taken from TCRdb and not from the paper's own processing. In all, the sample holds about 620,000 distinct CDR3 sequences, and 16% of those were seen once. 18% of the sample is taken by the ten largest.

This same sample was also part of a study on T cells in Graves' hyperthyroidism and ophthalmopathy. Taken from the second paper: Stable Graves' hyperthyroidism was defined as the absence of progression to ophthalmopathy over 18 months of follow-up. The hyperthyroidism patients were between 18 and 65 years old and newly diagnosed, with a disease duration of less than 2 months. The study excluded patients with uncontrolled infections, other autoimmune diseases, pregnancy or lactation. Clinical symptoms, serum thyroxine and TRAb, thyroid ultrasound, and orbital computed tomography formed the basis for the diagnoses. For the first round of RT-PCR on the TCR CDR3, the HTBI primer set was used together with the Qiagen OneStep RT-PCR kit. Blood samples also contained most of the expanded thyroid clonotypes (frequency above 0.001), which suggests that blood repertoires may reflect thyroid immune responses. A model built on a 13 V-J signature distinguished ophthalmopathy from stable hyperthyroidism, reaching 87.88% sensitivity and 81.08% specificity in cross-validation and 80%/75% in testing. In validation, the model predicted progression to ophthalmopathy with 60% to 71% sensitivity and roughly 72% specificity, a median of around six months before onset. To identify TCR V-J signatures that set the groups apart, the researchers used a discovery cohort of about a hundred patients, made up of approximately 43 with Graves' ophthalmopathy and some 56 with stable Graves' hyperthyroidism. Prospective prediction of ophthalmopathy was tested in an independent validation cohort of 18 to 20 hyperthyroidism patients and 15 to 17 patients who later progressed to ophthalmopathy. The 95 to 100 discovery patients were randomly divided into training and test sets at a 7:3 ratio. In roughly six Graves' hyperthyroidism patients, the study also compared T-cell repertoires from thyroid tissue with T-cell repertoires from blood. Following sampling, methimazole starting at 30 mg daily was given to hyperthyroidism patients, and high-dose intravenous methylprednisolone was given to ophthalmopathy patients. A second multiplex PCR round built the libraries, followed by size selection and purification. Libraries were sequenced paired-end with 100 bp reads on an Illumina HiSeq2000. SOAPnuke was used to process the raw data, removing reads that contained adapters or uncalled bases, had a mean Phred below 15, or lacked an exact match to the constant primer or identifier. COPE v1.2.5 was used to merge the high-quality paired reads, and each unique nucleotide sequence was defined as a clonotype. MiTCR v1.1 was used to align the clonotypes against IMGT TRBV, TRBD and TRBJ reference segments. The analysis included only V-J combinations with a frequency above 0.0001, which together covered approximately 99% of the repertoires. The TCS score was defined as F50 (clonal expansion) divided by E x V (chaos), with BLOSUM62-based TCRdist calculated between CDR3 peptides within each V-J. Welch's t-statistics and random forest reduced around 510 V-J features to 13, which were used in a naive Bayes classifier (R e1071). Sample size was not statistically predetermined, and investigators were not blinded to group allocation. TCR Vbeta CDR3 sequencing of 135 peripheral blood samples (around 45 ophthalmopathy, about 74 hyperthyroidism and roughly 17 progressor patients) is reported in the paper.

The sequenced sample was peripheral blood mononuclear cells (PBMCs), obtained at new diagnosis, from a patient treated with antithyroid drugs. The sequence came from a woman in her 30s with Graves disease. Donor details come from another sample of the same person, matched by shared clones. Here the chain combines TRBV4-2 and TRBJ1-2, with the identity of the D gene unclear. The DNA sequence reads TGTGCCAGCAGCCGAGAACGGGGAACGACGGATGGCTACACCTTC. The resulting protein is CASSRERGTTDGYTF.